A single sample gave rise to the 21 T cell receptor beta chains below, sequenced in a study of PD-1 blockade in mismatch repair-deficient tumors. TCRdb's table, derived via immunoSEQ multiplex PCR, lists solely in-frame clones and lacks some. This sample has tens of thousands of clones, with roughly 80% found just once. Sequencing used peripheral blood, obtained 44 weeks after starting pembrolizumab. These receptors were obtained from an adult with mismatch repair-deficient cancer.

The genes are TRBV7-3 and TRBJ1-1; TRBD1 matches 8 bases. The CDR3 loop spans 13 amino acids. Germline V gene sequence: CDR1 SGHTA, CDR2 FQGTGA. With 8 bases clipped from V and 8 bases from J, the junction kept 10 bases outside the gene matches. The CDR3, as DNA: TGTGCCAGCTCAAACTCACAGGGGGGCGAAGCTTTCTTT. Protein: CASSNSQGGEAFF.

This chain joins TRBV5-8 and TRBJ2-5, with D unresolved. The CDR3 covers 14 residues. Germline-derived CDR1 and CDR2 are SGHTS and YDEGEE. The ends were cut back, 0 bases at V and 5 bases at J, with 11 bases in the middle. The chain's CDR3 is CASSLAEAVETQYF. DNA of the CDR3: TGTGCCAGCAGCTTGGCCGAGGCCGTCGAGACCCAGTACTTC.

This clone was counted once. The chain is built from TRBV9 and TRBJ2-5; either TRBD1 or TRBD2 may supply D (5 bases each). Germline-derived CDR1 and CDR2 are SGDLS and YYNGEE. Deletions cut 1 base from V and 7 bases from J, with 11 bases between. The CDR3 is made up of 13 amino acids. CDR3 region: CASSVRGSGTQYF. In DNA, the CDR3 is TGTGCCAGCAGCGTACGGGGCTCGGGGACCCAGTACTTC.

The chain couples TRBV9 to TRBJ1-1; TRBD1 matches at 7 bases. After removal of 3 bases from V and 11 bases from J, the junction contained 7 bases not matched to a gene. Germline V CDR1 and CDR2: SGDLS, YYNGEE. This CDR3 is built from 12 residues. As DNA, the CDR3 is TGTGCCAGCAGCGGATCGACAGGGCGGGCTTTCTTT. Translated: CASSGSTGRAFF.

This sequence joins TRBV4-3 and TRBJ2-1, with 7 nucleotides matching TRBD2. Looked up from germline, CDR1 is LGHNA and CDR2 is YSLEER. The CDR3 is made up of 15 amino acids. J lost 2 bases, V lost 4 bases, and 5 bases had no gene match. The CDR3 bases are TGCGCCAGCAGCCGGGACTACCAGACCTACAATGAGCAGTTCTTC. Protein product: CASSRDYQTYNEQFF.

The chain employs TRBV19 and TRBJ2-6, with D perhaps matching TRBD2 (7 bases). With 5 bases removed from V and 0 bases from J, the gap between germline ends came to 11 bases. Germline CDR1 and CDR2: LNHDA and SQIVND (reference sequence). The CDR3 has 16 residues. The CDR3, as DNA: TGTGCCAGTAGTCAGAGGGGGGGCTCTGGGGCCAACGTCCTGACTTTC. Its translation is CASSQRGGSGANVLTF.

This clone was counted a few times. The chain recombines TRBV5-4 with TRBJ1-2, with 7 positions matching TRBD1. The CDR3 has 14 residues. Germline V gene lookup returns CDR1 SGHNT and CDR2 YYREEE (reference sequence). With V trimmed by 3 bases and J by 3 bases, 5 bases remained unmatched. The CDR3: CASSSDRVYYGYTF. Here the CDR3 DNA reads TGTGCCAGCAGCTCAGACAGGGTCTACTATGGCTACACCTTC.

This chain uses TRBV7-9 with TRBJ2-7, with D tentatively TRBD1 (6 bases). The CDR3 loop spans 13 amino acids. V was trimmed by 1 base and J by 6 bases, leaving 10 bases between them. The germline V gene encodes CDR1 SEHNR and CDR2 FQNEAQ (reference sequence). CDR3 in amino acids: CASSLGDIREQYF. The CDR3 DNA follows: TGTGCCAGCAGCTTAGGGGACATTCGCGAGCAGTACTTC.

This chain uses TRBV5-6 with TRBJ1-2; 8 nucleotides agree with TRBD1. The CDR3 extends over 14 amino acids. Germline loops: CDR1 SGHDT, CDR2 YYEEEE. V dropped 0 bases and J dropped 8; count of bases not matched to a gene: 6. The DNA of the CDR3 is TGTGCCAGCAGCTTGGGGCAGGGGGCATGGGGCTACACCTTC. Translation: CASSLGQGAWGYTF.

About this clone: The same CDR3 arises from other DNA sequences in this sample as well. CDR3 DNA: TGTGCCAGCAGCTTATTAGGAGGGATCTACAATGAGCAGTTCTTC. It specifies CASSLLGGIYNEQFF. The rearrangement uses TRBV11-3 and TRBJ2-1, with D perhaps TRBD2 (6 bases). Trimming took 2 bases from V and 3 from J, leaving 11 bases between them. Germline V gives CDR1 SGHNT, CDR2 YENEEA. There are 15 residues in the CDR3.

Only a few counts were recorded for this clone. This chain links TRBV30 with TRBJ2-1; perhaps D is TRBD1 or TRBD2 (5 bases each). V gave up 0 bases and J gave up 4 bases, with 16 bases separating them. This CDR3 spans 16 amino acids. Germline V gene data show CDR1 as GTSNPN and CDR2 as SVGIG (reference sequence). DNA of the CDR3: TGTGCCTGGAGTGTGGGGGACCTAAGATCATACAATGAGCAGTTCTTC. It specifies CAWSVGDLRSYNEQFF.

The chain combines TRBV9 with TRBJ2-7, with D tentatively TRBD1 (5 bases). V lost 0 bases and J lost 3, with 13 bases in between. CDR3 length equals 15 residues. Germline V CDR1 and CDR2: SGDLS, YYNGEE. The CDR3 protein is CASSVGIGVGYEQYF. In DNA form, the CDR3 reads TGTGCCAGCAGCGTAGGGATAGGGGTTGGCTACGAGCAGTACTTC.

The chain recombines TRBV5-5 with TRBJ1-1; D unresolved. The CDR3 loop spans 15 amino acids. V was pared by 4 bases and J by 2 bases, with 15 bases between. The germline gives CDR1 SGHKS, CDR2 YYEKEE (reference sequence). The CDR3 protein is CASSRPPGQNTEAFF. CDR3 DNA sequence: TGTGCCAGCAGCCGACCCCCGGGCCAAAACACTGAAGCTTTCTTT.

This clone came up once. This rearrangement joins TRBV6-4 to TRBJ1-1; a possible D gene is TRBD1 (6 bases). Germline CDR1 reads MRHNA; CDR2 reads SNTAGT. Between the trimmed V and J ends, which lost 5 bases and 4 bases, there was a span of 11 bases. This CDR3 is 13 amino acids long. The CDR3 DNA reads TGTGCCAGCAGTCGGGGGCCAGGCACTGAAGCTTTCTTT. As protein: CASSRGPGTEAFF.

CDR3: CASSQADTYTGELFF. In nucleotides, the CDR3 is TGCGCCAGCAGCCAAGCAGACACATACACCGGGGAGCTGTTTTTT. The rearrangement uses TRBV4-1 and TRBJ2-2; D not certain. The germline V gene encodes CDR1 MGHRA and CDR2 YSYEKL. V was cut by 1 base and J by 3 bases, with 9 bases left in between. The CDR3 extends over 15 amino acids.

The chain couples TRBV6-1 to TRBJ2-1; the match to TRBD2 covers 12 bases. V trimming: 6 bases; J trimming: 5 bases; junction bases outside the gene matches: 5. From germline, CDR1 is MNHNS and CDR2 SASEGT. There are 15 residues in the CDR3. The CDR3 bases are TGTGCCAGCAGCGTACTAGCGGGAGGCCACAATGAGCAGTTCTTC. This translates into CASSVLAGGHNEQFF.

The CDR3 is CASSQLAGTNNEQFF. In DNA form, the CDR3 reads TGCGCCAGCAGCCAACTAGCGGGTACAAACAATGAGCAGTTCTTC. The V and J genes are TRBV4-3 and TRBJ2-1; 8 bases align to TRBD2. The CDR3 has 15 residues. V gave up 2 bases and J gave up 5 bases; unmatched junction bases: 5. Germline lookup yields CDR1 LGHNA and CDR2 YSLEER.

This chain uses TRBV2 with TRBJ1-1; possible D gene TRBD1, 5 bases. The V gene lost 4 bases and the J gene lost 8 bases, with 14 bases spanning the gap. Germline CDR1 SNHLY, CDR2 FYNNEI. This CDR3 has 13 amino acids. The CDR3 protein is CASSVRGAQEAFF. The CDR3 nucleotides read TGTGCCAGCAGTGTTAGAGGGGCCCAGGAAGCTTTCTTT.

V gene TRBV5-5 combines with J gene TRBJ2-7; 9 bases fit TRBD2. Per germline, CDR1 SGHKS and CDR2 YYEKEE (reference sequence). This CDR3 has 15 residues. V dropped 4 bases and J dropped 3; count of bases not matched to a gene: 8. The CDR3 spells CASSQDETSGYEQYF. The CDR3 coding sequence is TGTGCCAGCAGCCAAGATGAGACTAGCGGCTACGAGCAGTACTTC. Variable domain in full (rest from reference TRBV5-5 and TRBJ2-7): DAGVTQSPTHLIKTRGQQVTLRCSPISGHKSVSWYQQVLGQGPQFIFQYYEKEERGRGNFPDRFSARQFPNYSSELNVNALLLGDSALYLCASSQDETSGYEQYFGPGTRLTVT.

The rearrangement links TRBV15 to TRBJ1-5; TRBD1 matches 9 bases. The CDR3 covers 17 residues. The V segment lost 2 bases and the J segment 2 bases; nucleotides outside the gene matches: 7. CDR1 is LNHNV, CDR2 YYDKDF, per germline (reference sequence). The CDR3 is CATSRQQGARGNQPQHF. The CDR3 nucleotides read TGTGCCACCAGCAGACAACAGGGGGCGAGGGGCAATCAGCCCCAGCATTTT.

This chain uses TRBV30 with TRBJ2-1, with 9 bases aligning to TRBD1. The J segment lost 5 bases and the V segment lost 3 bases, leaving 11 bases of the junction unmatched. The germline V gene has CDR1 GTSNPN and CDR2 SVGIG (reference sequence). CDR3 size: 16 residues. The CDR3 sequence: CAWRVPGQGPNNEQFF. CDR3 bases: TGTGCCTGGAGGGTTCCGGGACAGGGACCAAACAATGAGCAGTTCTTC.